A single sample is the source of the 15 T cell receptor beta chains below, sequenced in a study of human T cells and chemical hapten exposure. The time point is: pre-sensitization, week 0. Treatment indicated: therapeutic diphenylcyclopropenone sensitization with weekly scalp DPC. From the RACE reads, TCRdb called clonotypes with MiXCR, one entry per CDR3 protein. The table includes about 380,000 distinct CDR3 sequences, roughly 5.3% detected once. The sequences come from whole blood, collected in connection with sensitization to the hapten diphenylcyclopropenone (DPC). Receptors were obtained from a woman aged 45-65 years with alopecia areata. Some clones in this sample may be carry-over from other donors' samples.

This clonotype was found once. V and J are TRBV10-3 and TRBJ2-1; TRBD2 is a possible D gene (6 bases). Germline CDR1 reads ENHRY; CDR2 reads SYGVKD. CDR3 length: 16 residues. V dropped 3 bases and J dropped 2 bases, with 14 bases sitting between them. CDR3 amino acids: CAISDVGGETYNEQFF. The CDR3 coding sequence is TGTGCCATCAGTGACGTGGGAGGAGAGACCTACAATGAGCAGTTCTTC.

This clonotype was found many times. The chain uses TRBV12-3 or TRBV12-4 and TRBJ2-5; 7 bases line up with TRBD2. The CDR3 is made up of 13 amino acids. With V trimmed by 6 bases and J by 6 bases, 7 bases remained unmatched. CDR3 sequence (DNA): TGTGCCAGCAGAAAAGGACTAGTCCAGACCCAGTACTTC. Its translation is CASRKGLVQTQYF.

This clonotype was detected many times. The genes are TRBV6-2 or TRBV6-3 and TRBJ2-7; the D gene is possibly TRBD1 (6 bases). The CDR3 is made up of 16 amino acids. V was shortened by 6 bases and J by 4 bases, with 22 bases between the two germline ends. The germline CDR1 and CDR2 sequences are MNHEY and SVGEGT. Here the CDR3 DNA reads TGTGCCAGCAGCATACGACCAAGACCCCAGGGGTACGAGCAGTACTTC. Protein product: CASSIRPRPQGYEQYF.

The chain combines TRBV20-1 with TRBJ2-7, with D possibly called TRBD1 or TRBD2 (5 bases each). Trimming cost V 1 base and J 4 bases, with 11 bases left between them. Looked up from germline, CDR1 is DFQATT and CDR2 is SNEGSKA (reference sequence). This CDR3 is built from 13 residues. CDR3 nucleotides: TGCAGTGCTAGAGTTGGGGGAGTTTACGAGCAGTACTTC. Protein sequence: CSARVGGVYEQYF.

Note on this clonotype: This sequence may be a read error, since a much larger clone differs from it by one base. The rearrangement joins TRBV7-3 to TRBJ1-1; 10 bases agree with TRBD1. The germline V gene encodes CDR1 SGHTA and CDR2 FQGTGA. CDR3 length: 15 amino acids. The CDR3 DNA reads as TGTGCCATCAGCTTAACCGGACAGGGGGGGACTGAAGCTTTCTTT. The encoded protein is CAISLTGQGGTEAFF.

This clonotype was found a few times. The chain recombines TRBV6-6 with TRBJ2-5, with 7 bases lining up with TRBD1. The ends lost 5 bases at V and 5 bases at J; junction bases unmatched: 11. The germline gives CDR1 MNHNY, CDR2 SVGAGI (reference sequence). This CDR3 comprises 15 residues. CDR3 DNA sequence: TGTGCCAGCAGTCCCTCGACAGGGTGGAAGGAGACCCAGTACTTC. Its translation: CASSPSTGWKETQYF.

The chain is built from TRBV5-6 and TRBJ1-1, with D uncertain. The CDR3 length is 13 residues. Germline CDR1 SGHDT, CDR2 YYEEEE. V was trimmed by 0 bases and J by 8 bases, leaving 11 bases between them. CDR3 sequence reads: CASSLGVSNEAFF. The CDR3 bases are TGTGCCAGCAGCTTGGGTGTAAGTAACGAAGCTTTCTTT.

This clonotype has at least ten counts. The gene calls are TRBV12-3 or TRBV12-4 and TRBJ1-2; D might be TRBD1 (6 bases). The CDR3 is 14 residues long. V gave up 5 bases and J gave up 4 bases, with 14 bases separating them. This chain's CDR3 is CASSPTGHLYGYTF. In nucleotides, the CDR3 is TGTGCCAGCAGTCCGACGGGACACCTCTATGGCTACACCTTC.

J is TRBJ1-1 and V is TRBV13; TRBD1 matches at 11 bases. CDR1 is PRHDT, CDR2 FYEKMQ, per germline (reference sequence). The length of the CDR3 is 15 residues. The J segment lost 4 bases and the V segment lost 5 bases, leaving 6 bases of the junction unmatched. The CDR3 protein is CASSTGQGAVTEAFF. CDR3 nucleotide sequence: TGTGCCAGCAGCACCGGACAGGGGGCAGTCACTGAAGCTTTCTTT.

This clonotype has just a few counts. V gene TRBV29-1 combines with J gene TRBJ2-2; 10 bases agree with TRBD1. Trimming cost V 7 bases and J 4 bases; bases outside gene matches: 6. The CDR3 is 14 residues long. In germline, CDR1 is SQVTM, CDR2 ANQGSEA. CDR3 bases: TGCAGCGCTACGGGACAGGGGAGCACCGGGGAGCTGTTTTTT. Amino acid sequence: CSATGQGSTGELFF.

The chain has TRBV6-5 and TRBJ2-5; D unresolved. CDR1 and CDR2 from the germline V gene are MNHEY and SVGAGI. This CDR3 is 13 amino acids long. The V end lost 5 bases, the J end lost 5 bases, and 12 bases lay between the germline ends. CDR3 region: CASSPSVAETQYF. The DNA for the CDR3 is TGTGCCAGCAGTCCTTCAGTGGCGGAGACCCAGTACTTC.

This rearrangement joins TRBV6-5 to TRBJ2-3; 10 nucleotides match TRBD2. Germline V CDR1 and CDR2: MNHEY, SVGAGI. This CDR3 comprises 20 residues. J was trimmed by 0 bases and V by 0 bases; bases with no gene match: 12. CDR3 nucleotides: TGTGCCAGCAGTTACTCGACTAGCGGGTCCCAGCCCCAGAGCACAGATACGCAGTATTTT. This translates into CASSYSTSGSQPQSTDTQYF.

This clonotype has only a few counts. The gene calls are TRBV29-1 and TRBJ1-2; weak D call: TRBD1 (5 bases). The CDR3 covers 10 residues. Germline V gene data show CDR1 as SQVTM and CDR2 as ANQGSEA. V was cut by 6 bases and J by 4 bases, with 6 bases left in between. CDR3 sequence: CSVDSYGYTF. In DNA, the CDR3 is TGCAGCGTCGACAGCTATGGCTACACCTTC.

This clonotype was recorded many times. The V gene is TRBV29-1, the J gene TRBJ2-2; 9 bases are shared with TRBD1. The CDR3 spans 16 residues. V shed 4 bases, J shed 0 bases, and the junction held 6 bases outside the gene matches. CDR1 and CDR2 from the germline V gene are SQVTM and ANQGSEA. The chain's CDR3 is CSVGETGGSNTGELFF. CDR3 coding DNA: TGCAGCGTTGGTGAGACAGGGGGGTCGAACACCGGGGAGCTGTTTTTT.

This chain connects TRBV2 to TRBJ1-5, with D possibly being TRBD1 (5 bases). CDR3 length equals 14 residues. V was trimmed by 6 bases and J by 3 bases, leaving 12 bases between them. Germline V gives CDR1 SNHLY, CDR2 FYNNEI. This CDR3 reads CASSSGTFNQPQHF. CDR3 sequence (DNA): TGTGCCAGCAGCTCTGGGACGTTCAATCAGCCCCAGCATTTT. Filled out from reference TRBV2 and TRBJ1-5, the complete variable domain reads EPEVTQTPSHQVTQMGQEVILRCVPISNHLYFYWYRQILGQKVEFLVSFYNNEISEKSEIFDDQFSVERPDGSNFTLKIRSTKLEDSAMYFCASSSGTFNQPQHFGDGTRLSIL.